This T cell receptor beta chain was found in a study of blood T cell repertoires in COVID-19. Study information: Spain, Italy and the United States supplied samples that represented acute and convalescent COVID-19.

Profiled with immunoSEQ multiplex PCR; TCRdb holds only in-frame clones, not every one. The sample lists 150,000 to 200,000 clones; 65% to 85% were seen once. V lost 4 bases and J 0 bases, leaving 10 bases between the germline ends. The CDR3 covers 16 residues. Germline loops: CDR1 MDHEN, CDR2 SYDVKM. The chain is built from TRBV28 and TRBJ2-6; a weak D match, TRBD1 (5 bases). The sequenced sample consisted of peripheral blood. This sequence was found in a woman aged 25 to 39 with acute or convalescent COVID-19. The CDR3 reads CASSSTGVSGANVLTF. The CDR3, as DNA: TGTGCCAGCAGTTCCACAGGCGTCTCTGGGGCCAACGTCCTGACTTTC.